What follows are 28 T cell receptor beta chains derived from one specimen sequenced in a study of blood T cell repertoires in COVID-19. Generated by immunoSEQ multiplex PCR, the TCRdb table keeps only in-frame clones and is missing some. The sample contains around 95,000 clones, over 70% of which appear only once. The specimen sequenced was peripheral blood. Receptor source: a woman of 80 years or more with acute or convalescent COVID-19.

CDR3 in amino acids: CASMLAGTDTQYF. In nucleotides, the CDR3 is TGTGCCAGCATGCTAGCGGGGACAGATACGCAGTATTTT. This chain joins TRBV2 and TRBJ2-3; TRBD2 aligns across 9 bases. The CDR3 consists of 13 residues. The germline CDR1 and CDR2 sequences are SNHLY and FYNNEI. The V segment lost 7 bases and the J segment 3 bases; nucleotides outside the gene matches: 2.

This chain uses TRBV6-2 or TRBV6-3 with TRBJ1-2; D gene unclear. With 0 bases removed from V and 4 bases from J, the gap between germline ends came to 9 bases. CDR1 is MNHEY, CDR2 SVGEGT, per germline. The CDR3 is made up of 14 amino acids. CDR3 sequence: CASSYSGRSYGYTF. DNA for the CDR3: TGTGCCAGCAGTTACTCGGGCCGATCCTATGGCTACACCTTC.

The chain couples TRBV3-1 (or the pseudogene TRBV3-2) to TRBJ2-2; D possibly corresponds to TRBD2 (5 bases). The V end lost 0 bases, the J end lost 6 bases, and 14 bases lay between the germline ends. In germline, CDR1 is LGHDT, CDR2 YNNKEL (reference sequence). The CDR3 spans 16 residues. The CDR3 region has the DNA TGTGCCAGCAGCCAAGAAAGGACTTTAGTGCCCGGGGAGCTGTTTTTT. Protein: CASSQERTLVPGELFF.

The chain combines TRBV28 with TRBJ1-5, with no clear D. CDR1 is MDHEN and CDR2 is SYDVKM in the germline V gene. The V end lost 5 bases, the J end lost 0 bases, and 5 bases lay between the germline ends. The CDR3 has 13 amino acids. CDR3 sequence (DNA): TGTGCCAGCAGTCACAATAGCAATCAGCCCCAGCATTTT. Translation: CASSHNSNQPQHF.

The CDR3 spells CASSLQTGPSNYGYTF. DNA of the CDR3: TGCGCCAGCAGCTTACAAACAGGTCCTTCTAACTATGGCTACACCTTC. The chain uses TRBV5-1 and TRBJ1-2; weak D call: TRBD1 (5 bases). The germline gives CDR1 SGHRS, CDR2 YFSETQ. CDR3 length: 16 residues. Trimming shortened V by 2 bases and J by 0 bases, and 14 bases separated the two germline ends.

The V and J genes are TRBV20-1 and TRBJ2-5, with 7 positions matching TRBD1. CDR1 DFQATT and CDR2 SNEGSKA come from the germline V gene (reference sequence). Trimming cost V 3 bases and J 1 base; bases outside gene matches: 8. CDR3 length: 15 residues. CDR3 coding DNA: TGCAGTGCTAGTTCGGACAGGCGACTCCAAGAGACCCAGTACTTC. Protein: CSASSDRRLQETQYF.

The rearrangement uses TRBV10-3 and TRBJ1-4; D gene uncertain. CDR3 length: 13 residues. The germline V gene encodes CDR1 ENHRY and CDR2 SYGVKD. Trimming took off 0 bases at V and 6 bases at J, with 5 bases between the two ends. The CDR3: CAISESPYEKLFF. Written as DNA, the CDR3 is TGTGCCATCAGTGAGTCCCCTTATGAAAAACTGTTTTTT.

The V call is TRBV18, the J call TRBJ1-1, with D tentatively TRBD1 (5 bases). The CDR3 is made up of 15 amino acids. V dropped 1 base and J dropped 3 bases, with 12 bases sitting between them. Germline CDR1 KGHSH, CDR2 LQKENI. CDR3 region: CASSPRSGLDTEAFF. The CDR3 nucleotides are TGTGCCAGCTCACCACGCTCAGGGTTAGACACTGAAGCTTTCTTT. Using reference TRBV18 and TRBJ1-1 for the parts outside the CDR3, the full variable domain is NAGVMQNPRHLVRRRGQEARLRCSPMKGHSHVYWYRQLPEEGLKFMVYLQKENIIDESGMPKERFSAEFPKEGPSILRIQQVVRGDSAAYFCASSPRSGLDTEAFFGQGTRLTVV.

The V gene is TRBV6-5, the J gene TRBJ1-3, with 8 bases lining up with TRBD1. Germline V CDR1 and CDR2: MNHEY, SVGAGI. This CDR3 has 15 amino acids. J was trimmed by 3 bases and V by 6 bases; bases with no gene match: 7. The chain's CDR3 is CASRPRDRNGNTIYF. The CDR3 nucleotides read TGTGCCAGCAGGCCCCGGGACAGGAATGGAAACACCATATATTTT.

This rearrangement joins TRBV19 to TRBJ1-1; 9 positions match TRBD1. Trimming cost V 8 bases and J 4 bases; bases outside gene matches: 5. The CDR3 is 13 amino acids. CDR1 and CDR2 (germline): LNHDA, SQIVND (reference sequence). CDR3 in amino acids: CASHQDRGTEAFF. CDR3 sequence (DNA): TGTGCCAGTCACCAGGACAGGGGCACTGAAGCTTTCTTT.

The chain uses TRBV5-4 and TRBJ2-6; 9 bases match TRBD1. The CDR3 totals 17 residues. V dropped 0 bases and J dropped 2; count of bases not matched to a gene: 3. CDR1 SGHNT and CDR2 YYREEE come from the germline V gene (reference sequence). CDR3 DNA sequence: TGTGCCAGCAGCTTGGCGACAGGGGGTACTGGGGCCAACGTCCTGACTTTC. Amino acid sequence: CASSLATGGTGANVLTF.

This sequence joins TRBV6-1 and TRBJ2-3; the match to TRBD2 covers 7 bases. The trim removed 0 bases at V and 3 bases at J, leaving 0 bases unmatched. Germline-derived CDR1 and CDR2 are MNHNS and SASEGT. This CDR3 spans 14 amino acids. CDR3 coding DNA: TGTGCCAGCAGTGAAGCTAGCGGGACAGATACGCAGTATTTT. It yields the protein CASSEASGTDTQYF.

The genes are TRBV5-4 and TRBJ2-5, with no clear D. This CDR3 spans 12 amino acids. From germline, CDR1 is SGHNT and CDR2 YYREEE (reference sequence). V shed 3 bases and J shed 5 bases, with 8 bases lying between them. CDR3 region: CASSSPLETQYF. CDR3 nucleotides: TGTGCCAGCAGCTCACCACTTGAGACCCAGTACTTC. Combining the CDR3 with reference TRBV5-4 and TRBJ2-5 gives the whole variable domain ETGVTQSPTHLIKTRGQQVTLRCSSQSGHNTVSWYQQALGQGPQFIFQYYREEENGRGNFPPRFSGLQFPNYSSELNVNALELDDSALYLCASSSPLETQYFGPGTRLLVL.

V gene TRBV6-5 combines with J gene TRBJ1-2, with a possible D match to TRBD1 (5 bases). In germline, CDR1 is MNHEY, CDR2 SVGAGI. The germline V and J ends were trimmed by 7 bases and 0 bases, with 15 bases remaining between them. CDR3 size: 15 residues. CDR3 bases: TGTGCCAGCACTATAATGTGGGGCTCTAACTATGGCTACACCTTC. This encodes CASTIMWGSNYGYTF.

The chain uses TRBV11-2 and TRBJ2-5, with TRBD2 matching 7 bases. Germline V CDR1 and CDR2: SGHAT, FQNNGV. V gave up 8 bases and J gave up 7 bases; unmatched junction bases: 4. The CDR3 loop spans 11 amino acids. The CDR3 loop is CASGGGMTQYF. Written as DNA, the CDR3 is TGTGCCAGCGGGGGGGGGATGACCCAGTACTTC. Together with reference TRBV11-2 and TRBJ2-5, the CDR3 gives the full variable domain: EAGVAQSPRYKIIEKRQSVAFWCNPISGHATLYWYQQILGQGPKLLIQFQNNGVVDDSQLPKDRFSAERLKGVDSTLKIQPAKLEDSAVYLCASGGGMTQYFGPGTRLLVL.

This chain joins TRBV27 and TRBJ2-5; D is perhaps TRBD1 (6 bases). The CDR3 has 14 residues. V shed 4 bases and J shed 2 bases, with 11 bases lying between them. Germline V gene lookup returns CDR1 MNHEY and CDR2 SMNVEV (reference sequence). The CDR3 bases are TGTGCCAGCAGTTCACAGGGTCTTCAAGAGACCCAGTACTTC. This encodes CASSSQGLQETQYF.

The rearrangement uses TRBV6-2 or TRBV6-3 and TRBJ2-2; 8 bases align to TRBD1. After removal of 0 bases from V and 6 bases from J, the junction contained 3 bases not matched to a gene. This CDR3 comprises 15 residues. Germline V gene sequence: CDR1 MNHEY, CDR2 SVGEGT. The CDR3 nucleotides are TGTGCCAGCAGTTACTCCAAGACAGGGGCCGGGGAGCTGTTTTTT. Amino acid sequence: CASSYSKTGAGELFF.

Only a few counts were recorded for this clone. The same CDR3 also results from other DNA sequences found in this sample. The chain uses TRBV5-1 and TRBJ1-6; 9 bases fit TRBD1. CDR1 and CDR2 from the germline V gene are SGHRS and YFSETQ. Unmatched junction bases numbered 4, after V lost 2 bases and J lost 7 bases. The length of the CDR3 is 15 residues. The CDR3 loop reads CASSLGTGPNSPLHF. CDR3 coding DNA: TGCGCCAGCAGCTTAGGGACAGGGCCAAATTCACCCCTCCACTTT.

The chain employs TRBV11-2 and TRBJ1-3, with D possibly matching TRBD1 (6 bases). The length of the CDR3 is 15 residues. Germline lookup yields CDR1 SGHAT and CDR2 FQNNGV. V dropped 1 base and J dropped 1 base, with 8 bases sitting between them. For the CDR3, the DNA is TGTGCCAGCAGCTTAGGGACAGTATCTGGAAACACCATATATTTT. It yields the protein CASSLGTVSGNTIYF.

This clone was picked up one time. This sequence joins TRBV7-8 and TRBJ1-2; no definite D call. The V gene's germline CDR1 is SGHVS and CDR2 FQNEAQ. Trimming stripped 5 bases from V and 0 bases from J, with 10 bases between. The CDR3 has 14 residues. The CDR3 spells CASSQTDSNYGYTF. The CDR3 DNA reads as TGTGCCAGCAGCCAAACTGACTCTAACTATGGCTACACCTTC. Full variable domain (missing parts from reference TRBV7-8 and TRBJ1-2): GAGVSQSPRYKVAKRGQDVALRCDPISGHVSLFWYQQALGQGPEFLTYFQNEAQLDKSGLPSDRFFAERPEGSVSTLKIQRTQQEDSAVYLCASSQTDSNYGYTFGSGTRLTVV.

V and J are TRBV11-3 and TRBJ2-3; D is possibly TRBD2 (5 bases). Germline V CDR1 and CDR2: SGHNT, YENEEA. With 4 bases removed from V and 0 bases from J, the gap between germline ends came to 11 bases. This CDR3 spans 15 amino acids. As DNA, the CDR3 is TGTGCCAGCAGCTCGGCTCGGGGAAGCACAGATACGCAGTATTTT. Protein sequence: CASSSARGSTDTQYF.

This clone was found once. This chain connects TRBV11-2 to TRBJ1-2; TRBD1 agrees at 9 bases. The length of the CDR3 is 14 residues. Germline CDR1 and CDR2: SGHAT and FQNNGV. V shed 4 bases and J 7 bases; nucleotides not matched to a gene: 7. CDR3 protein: CASSSTGGRAGYTF. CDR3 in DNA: TGTGCCAGCAGCTCTACAGGGGGCAGAGCTGGCTACACCTTC.

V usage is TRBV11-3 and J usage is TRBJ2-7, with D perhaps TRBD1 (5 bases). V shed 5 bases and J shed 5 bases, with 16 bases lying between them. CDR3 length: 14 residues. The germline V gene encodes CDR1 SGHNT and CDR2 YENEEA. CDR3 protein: CASSPRSGHHEQYF. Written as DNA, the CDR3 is TGTGCCAGCAGCCCCCGGTCCGGACATCACGAGCAGTACTTC.

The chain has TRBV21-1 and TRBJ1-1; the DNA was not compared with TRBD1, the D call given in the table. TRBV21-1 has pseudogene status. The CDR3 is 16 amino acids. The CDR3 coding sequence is TGTGCCAGTCGCTCCCCGGGACAGGGTATGAACACTGAAGCTTTCTTT. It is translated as CASRSPGQGMNTEAFF.

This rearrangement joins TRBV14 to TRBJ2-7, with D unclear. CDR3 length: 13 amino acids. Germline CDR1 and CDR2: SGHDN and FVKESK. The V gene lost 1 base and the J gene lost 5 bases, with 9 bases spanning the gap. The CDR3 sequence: CASSQVWHDEQYF. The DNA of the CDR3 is TGTGCCAGCAGCCAAGTTTGGCACGACGAGCAGTACTTC.

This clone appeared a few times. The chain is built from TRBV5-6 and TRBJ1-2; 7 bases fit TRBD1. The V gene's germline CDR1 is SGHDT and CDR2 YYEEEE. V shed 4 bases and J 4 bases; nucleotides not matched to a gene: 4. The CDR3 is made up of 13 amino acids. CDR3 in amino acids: CASSRDRSYGYTF. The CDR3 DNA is TGTGCCAGCAGCCGGGACAGATCCTATGGCTACACCTTC.

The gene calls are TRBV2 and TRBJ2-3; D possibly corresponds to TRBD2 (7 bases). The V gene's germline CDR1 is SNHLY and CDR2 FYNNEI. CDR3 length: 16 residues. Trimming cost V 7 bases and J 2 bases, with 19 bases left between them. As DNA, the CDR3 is TGTGCCAGCACCAAGGGGGGCGGGGGCCACACAGATACGCAGTATTTT. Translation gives CASTKGGGGHTDTQYF.

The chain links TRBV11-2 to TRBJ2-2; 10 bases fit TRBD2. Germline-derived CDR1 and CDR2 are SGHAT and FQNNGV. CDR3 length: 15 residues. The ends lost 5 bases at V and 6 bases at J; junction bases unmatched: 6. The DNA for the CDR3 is TGTGCCAGCAGCCCCCAAAGCGGGGGGGCCGGGGAGCTGTTTTTT. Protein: CASSPQSGGAGELFF.